This TCR beta chain was observed in a study of cytomegalovirus exposure and HLA in healthy donors. Study background: In terms of ancestry, the Caucasian-associated cluster contained about four fifths of the approximately 420 genotyped donors.

The V end lost 3 bases, the J end lost 3 bases, and 9 bases lay between the germline ends. Germline assignment: CDR1 SEHNR and CDR2 FQNEAQ (reference sequence). The CDR3 is made up of 14 amino acids. Remarks on this clone: What it recognizes is unknown.

The study, taken as a whole, reports: More than 150 TCR beta chains were listed as cytomegalovirus-associated. Most sequenced TCRs were rare (though some public TCRs occurred in many donors).

A multiplex PCR was run with 60 Vbeta primers and 13 Jbeta primers. The authors' processing: It was a later analysis that counted roughly 80 million unique TCR beta chains, of which some 9.9 million were shared. TCRdb keeps only in-frame clones here, not all; method: immunoSEQ multiplex PCR. V and J calls and clone size are those listed in that table; D and trimming were worked out from the DNA. Of 160,000 or so clones detected, 80% appear once; the ten largest clones hold around 5%. The TCR sequence derives from a man aged 25-45 years in good health and CMV-seronegative. V usage is TRBV7-9 and J usage is TRBJ1-5; perhaps TRBD1 as D (6 bases). The sequenced material came from PBMCs. The CDR3: CASSFQGNNQPQHF. CDR3 DNA: TGTGCCAGCAGCTTTCAGGGGAACAATCAGCCCCAGCATTTT.